The entry below gives a single TCR beta chain sequence along with its context. The sample belongs to a study of blood T cell repertoires in COVID-19. As for the study in general: The study drew acute and convalescent COVID-19 samples from the United States, Italy and Spain. The cDNA or gDNA used as material had been derived from T cells, B-cell-depleted T cells, or PBMCs.

Germline V lookup: CDR1 SGHRS, CDR2 YFSETQ. This CDR3 region has 15 residues. J gave up 10 bases and V 3 bases, and 8 bases lay outside the gene matches. Original processing methods: Reference gene primer amplification in the assay estimated nucleated cell counts. Data came from immunoSEQ multiplex PCR; TCRdb stores just in-frame clones and leaves some out. V, J and clone size are taken as reported in that table, and D and trimming were inferred from the DNA itself. The sample lists 220,000 or so clones, around 84% occurring once. The chain links TRBV5-1 to TRBJ2-3; 13 nucleotides align to TRBD2. This TCR was recovered from a young man with active or convalescent COVID-19. The source material was peripheral blood. In DNA, the CDR3 is TGCGCCAGCAGCTCCCAGACTAGCGGGGGGCCGGCGCAGTATTTT. This translates into CASSSQTSGGPAQYF.